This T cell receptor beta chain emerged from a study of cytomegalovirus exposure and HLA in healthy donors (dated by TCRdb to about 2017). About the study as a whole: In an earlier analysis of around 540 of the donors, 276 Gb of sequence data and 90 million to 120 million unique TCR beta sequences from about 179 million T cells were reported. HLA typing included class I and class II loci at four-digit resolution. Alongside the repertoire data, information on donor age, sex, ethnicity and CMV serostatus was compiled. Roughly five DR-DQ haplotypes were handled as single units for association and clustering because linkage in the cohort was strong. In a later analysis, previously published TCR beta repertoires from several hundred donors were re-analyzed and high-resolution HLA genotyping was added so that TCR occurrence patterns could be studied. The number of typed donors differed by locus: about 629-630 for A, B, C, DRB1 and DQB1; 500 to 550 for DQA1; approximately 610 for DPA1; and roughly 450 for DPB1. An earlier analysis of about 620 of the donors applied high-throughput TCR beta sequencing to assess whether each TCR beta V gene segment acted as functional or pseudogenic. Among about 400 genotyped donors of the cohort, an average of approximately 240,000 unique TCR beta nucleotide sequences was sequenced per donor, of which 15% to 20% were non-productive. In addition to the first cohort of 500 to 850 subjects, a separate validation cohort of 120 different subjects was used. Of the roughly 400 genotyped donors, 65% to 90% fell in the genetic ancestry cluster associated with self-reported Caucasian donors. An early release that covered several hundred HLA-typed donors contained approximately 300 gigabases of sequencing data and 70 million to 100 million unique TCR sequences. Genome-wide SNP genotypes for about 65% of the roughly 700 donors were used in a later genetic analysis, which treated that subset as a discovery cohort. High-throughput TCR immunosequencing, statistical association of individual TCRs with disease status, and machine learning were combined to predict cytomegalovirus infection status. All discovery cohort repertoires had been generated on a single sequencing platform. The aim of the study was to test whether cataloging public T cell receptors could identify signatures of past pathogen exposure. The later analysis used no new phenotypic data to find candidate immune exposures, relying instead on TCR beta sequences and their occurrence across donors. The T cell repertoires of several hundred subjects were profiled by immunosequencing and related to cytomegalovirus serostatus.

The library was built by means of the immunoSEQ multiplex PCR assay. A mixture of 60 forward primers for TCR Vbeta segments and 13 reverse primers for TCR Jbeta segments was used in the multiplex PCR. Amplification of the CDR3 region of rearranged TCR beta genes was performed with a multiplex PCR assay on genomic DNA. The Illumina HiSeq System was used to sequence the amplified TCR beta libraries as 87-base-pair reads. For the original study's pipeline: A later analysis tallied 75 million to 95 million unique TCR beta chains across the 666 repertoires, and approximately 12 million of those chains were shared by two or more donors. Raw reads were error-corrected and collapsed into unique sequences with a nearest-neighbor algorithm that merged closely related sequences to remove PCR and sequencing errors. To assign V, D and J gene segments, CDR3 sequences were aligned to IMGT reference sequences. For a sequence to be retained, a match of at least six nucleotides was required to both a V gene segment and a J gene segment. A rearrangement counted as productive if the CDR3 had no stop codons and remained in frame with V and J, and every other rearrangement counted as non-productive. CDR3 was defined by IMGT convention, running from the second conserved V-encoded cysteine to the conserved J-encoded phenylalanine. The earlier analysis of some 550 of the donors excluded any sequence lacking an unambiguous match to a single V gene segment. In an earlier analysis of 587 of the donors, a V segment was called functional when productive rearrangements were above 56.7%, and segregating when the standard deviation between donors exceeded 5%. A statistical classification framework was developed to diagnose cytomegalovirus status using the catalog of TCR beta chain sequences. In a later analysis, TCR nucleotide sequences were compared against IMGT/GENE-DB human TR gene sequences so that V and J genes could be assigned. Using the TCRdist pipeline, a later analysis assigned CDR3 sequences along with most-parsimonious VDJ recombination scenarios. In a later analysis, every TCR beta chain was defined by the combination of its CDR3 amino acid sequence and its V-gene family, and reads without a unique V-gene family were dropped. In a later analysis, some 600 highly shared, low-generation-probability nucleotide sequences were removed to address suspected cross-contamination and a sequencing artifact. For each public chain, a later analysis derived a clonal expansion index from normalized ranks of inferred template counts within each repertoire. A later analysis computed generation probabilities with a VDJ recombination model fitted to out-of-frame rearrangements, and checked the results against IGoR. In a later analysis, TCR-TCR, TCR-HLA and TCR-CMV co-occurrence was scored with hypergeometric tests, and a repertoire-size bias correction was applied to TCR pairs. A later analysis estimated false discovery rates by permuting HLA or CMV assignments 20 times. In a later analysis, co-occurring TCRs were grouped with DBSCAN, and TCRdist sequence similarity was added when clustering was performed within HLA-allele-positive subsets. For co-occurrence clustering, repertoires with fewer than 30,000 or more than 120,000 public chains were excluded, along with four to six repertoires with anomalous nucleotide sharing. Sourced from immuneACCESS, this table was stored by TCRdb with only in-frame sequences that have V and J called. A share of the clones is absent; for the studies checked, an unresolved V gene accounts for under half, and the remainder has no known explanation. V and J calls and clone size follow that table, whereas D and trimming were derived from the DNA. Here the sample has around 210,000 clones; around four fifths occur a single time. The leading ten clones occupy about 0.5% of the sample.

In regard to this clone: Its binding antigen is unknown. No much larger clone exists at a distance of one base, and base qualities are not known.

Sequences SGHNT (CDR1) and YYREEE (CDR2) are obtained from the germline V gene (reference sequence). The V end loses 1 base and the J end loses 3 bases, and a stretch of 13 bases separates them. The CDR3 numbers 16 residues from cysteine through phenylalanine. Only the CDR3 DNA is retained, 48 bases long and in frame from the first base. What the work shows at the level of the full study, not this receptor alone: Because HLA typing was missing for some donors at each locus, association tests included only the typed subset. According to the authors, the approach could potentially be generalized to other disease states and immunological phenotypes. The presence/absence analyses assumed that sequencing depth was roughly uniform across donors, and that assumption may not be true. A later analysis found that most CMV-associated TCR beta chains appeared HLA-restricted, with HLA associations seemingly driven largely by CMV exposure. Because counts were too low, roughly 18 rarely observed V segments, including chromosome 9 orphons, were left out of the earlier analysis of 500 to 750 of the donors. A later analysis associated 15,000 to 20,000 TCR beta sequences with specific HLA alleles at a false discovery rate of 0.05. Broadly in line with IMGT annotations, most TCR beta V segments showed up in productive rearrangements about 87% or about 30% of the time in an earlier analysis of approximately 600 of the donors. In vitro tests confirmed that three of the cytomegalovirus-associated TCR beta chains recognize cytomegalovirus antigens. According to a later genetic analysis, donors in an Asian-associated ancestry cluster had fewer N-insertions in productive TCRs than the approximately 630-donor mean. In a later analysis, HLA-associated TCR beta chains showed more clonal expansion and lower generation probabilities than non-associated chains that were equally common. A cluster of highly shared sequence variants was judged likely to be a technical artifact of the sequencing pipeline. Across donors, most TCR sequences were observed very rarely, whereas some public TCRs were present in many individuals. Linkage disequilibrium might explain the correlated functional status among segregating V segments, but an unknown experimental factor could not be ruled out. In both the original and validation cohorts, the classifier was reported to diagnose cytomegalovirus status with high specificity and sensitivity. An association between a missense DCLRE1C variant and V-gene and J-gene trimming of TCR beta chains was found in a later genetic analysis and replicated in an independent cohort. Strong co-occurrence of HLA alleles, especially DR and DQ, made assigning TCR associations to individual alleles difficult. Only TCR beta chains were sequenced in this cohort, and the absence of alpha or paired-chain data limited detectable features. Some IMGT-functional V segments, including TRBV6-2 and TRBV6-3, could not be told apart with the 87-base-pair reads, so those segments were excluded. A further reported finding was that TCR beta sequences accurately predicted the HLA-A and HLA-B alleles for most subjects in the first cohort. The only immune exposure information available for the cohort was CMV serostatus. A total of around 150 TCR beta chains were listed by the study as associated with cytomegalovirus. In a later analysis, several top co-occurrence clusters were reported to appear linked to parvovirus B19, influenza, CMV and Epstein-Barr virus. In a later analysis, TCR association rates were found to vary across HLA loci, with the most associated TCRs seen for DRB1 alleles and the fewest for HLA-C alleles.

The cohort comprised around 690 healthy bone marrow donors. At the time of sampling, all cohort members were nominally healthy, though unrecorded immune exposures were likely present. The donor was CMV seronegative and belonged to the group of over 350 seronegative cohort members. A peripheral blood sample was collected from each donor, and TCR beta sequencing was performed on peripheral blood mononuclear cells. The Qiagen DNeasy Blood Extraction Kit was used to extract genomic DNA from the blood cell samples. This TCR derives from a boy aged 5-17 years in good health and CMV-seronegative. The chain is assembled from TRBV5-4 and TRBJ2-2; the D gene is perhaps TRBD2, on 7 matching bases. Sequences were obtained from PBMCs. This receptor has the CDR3 CASSLRGGAHTGELFF. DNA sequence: TGTGCCAGCAGCTTGAGAGGGGGGGCCCACACCGGGGAGCTGTTTTTT.